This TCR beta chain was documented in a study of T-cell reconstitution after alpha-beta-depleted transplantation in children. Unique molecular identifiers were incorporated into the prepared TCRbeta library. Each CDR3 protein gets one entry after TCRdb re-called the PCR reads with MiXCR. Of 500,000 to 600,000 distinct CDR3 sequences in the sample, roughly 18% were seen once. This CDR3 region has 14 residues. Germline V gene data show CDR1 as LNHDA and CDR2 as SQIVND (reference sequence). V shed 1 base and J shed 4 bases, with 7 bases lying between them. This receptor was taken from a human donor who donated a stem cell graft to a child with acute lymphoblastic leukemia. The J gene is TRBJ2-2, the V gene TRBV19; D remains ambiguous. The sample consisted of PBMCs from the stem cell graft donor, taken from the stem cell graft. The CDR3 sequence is CASSIAPGTGELFF. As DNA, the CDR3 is TGTGCCAGTAGTATAGCTCCGGGCACCGGGGAGCTGTTTTTT.